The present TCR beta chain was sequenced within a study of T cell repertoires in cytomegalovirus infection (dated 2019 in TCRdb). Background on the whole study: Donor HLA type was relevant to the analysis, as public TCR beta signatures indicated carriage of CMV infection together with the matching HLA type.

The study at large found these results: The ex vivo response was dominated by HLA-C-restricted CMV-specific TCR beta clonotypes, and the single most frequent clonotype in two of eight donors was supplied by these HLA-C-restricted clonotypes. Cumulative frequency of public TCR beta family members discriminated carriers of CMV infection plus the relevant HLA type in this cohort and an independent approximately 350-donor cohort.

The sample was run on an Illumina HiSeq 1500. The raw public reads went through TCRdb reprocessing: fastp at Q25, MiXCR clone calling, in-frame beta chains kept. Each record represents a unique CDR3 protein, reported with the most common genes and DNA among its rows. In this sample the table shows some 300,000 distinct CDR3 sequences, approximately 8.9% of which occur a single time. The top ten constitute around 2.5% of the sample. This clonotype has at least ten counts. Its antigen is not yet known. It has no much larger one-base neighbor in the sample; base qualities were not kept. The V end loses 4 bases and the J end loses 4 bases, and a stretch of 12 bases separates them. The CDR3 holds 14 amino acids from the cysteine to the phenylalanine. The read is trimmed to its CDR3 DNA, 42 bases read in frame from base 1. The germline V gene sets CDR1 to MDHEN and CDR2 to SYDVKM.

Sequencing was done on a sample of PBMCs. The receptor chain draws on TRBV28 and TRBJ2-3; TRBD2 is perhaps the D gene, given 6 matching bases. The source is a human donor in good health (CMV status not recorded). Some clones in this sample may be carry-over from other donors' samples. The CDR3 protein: CASSSGTFPDTQYF. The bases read TGTGCCAGCAGTTCCGGGACTTTCCCAGATACGCAGTATTTT.